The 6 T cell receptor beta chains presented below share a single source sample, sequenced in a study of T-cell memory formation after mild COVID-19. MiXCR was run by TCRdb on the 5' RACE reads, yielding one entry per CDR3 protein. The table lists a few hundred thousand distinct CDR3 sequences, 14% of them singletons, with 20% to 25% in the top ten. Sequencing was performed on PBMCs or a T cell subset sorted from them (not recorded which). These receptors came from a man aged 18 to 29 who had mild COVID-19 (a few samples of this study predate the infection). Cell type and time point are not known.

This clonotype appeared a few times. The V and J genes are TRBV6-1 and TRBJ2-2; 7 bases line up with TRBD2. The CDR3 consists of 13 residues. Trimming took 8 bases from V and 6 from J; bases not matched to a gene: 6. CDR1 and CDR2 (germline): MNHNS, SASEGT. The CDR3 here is CASGAREAGELFF. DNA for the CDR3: TGTGCCAGCGGGGCCCGGGAGGCCGGGGAGCTGTTTTTT.

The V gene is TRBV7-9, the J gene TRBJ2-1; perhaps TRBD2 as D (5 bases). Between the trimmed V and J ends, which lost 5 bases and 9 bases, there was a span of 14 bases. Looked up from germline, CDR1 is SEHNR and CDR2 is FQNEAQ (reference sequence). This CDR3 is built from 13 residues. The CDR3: CASSPSEVIEQFF. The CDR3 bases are TGTGCCAGCAGCCCCTCGGAGGTGATTGAGCAGTTCTTC.

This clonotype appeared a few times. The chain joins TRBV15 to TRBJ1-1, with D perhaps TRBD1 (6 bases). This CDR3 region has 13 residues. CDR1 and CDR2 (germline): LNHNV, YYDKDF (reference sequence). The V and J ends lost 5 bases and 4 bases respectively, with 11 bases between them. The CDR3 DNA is TGTGCCACCAGCCTAGGAGGGGGCACTGAAGCTTTCTTT. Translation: CATSLGGGTEAFF.

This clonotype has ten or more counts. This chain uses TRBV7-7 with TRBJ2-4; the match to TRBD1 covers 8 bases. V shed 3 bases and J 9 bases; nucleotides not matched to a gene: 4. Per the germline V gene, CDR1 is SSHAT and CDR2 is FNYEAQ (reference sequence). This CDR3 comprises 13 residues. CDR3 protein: CASSLDRDGIQYF. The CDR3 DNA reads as TGTGCCAGCAGCTTGGACAGGGACGGCATTCAGTACTTC.

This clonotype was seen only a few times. CDR3 DNA sequence: TGTGCCAGCGGACCCAGAGGCACAGATACGCAGTATTTT. Its translation: CASGPRGTDTQYF. This chain connects TRBV9 to TRBJ2-3, with D unresolved. Germline loops: CDR1 SGDLS, CDR2 YYNGEE. The V end lost 7 bases, the J end lost 1 base, and 10 bases lay between the germline ends. The CDR3 has 13 amino acids.

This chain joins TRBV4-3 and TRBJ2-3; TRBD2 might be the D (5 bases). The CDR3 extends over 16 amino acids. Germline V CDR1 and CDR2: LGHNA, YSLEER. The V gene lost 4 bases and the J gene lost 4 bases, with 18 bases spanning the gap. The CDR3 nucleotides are TGCGCCAGCAGCCTAGCGACAAGAGGTATAGCAGATACGCAGTATTTT. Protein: CASSLATRGIADTQYF.